Shown below are 15 T cell receptor beta chains from a single sample sequenced in a study of blood T cell repertoires in COVID-19. The table came from immunoSEQ multiplex PCR; TCRdb's copy has only in-frame clones and leaves some out. The sample contains a few hundred thousand clones, more than 75% of which appear only once. Sequencing used PBMCs or T cells enriched from blood (not recorded which). The receptors originated from a woman under 30 who had recovered from COVID-19.

Here the CDR3 reads CASSSPTPGGSSGELFF. The CDR3 nucleotides are TGTGCCAGCAGCTCCCCCACCCCGGGGGGCTCTTCCGGGGAGCTGTTTTTT. V and J are TRBV11-2 and TRBJ2-2; D is perhaps TRBD2 (7 bases). The CDR3 spans 17 residues. The germline CDR1 and CDR2 sequences are SGHAT and FQNNGV. Trimming left V 4 bases short and J 6 bases short, with 21 bases between.

The chain has TRBV5-6 and TRBJ1-4; 7 bases map to TRBD1. This CDR3 is 14 amino acids long. The V segment lost 2 bases and the J segment 8 bases; nucleotides outside the gene matches: 6. In germline, CDR1 is SGHDT, CDR2 YYEEEE. CDR3 coding DNA: TGTGCCAGCAGCTTTCGAACAGGGGCGGAAAAACTGTTTTTT. It codes for CASSFRTGAEKLFF.

The chain carries TRBV7-9 and TRBJ2-3; the match to TRBD1 covers 9 bases. In germline, CDR1 is SEHNR, CDR2 FQNEAQ (reference sequence). V dropped 2 bases and J dropped 5; count of bases not matched to a gene: 8. There are 16 residues in the CDR3. The CDR3 reads CASSLFTGGEGDTQYF. The CDR3 DNA is TGTGCCAGCAGCTTATTTACAGGGGGCGAAGGAGATACGCAGTATTTT.

In regard to this clone: Other DNA sequences in the sample encode the same CDR3. This chain joins TRBV7-2 and TRBJ2-7; 9 bases agree with TRBD2. The V segment lost 6 bases and the J segment 3 bases; nucleotides outside the gene matches: 6. Germline CDR1 and CDR2: SGHTA and FQGNSA. The CDR3 spans 14 residues. CDR3 amino acids: CASSLSGGLYEQYF. The CDR3 region has the DNA TGTGCCAGCAGTCTTAGCGGGGGTCTCTACGAGCAGTACTTC.

J is TRBJ1-5 and V is TRBV6-5; D is possibly TRBD1 (5 bases). This CDR3 spans 14 amino acids. Per germline, CDR1 MNHEY and CDR2 SVGAGI. Trimming stripped 4 bases from V and 4 bases from J, with 11 bases between. The CDR3 nucleotides are TGTGCCAGCAGTTCCGACAGCCCTAATCAGCCCCAGCATTTT. It encodes CASSSDSPNQPQHF.

This chain uses TRBV6-5 with TRBJ1-4; D perhaps matches TRBD1 (5 bases). V lost 4 bases to trimming and J lost 0 bases, with 12 bases between them. The CDR3 totals 16 residues. Germline V CDR1 and CDR2: MNHEY, SVGAGI. This chain's CDR3 is CASSLYLGATNEKLFF. The CDR3 DNA is TGTGCCAGCAGTTTGTATTTAGGGGCAACTAATGAAAAACTGTTTTTT.

The V call is TRBV20-1, the J call TRBJ1-2, with 10 nucleotides matching TRBD1. Germline V gene data show CDR1 as DFQATT and CDR2 as SNEGSKA (reference sequence). J was trimmed by 13 bases and V by 5 bases; bases with no gene match: 7. CDR3 length: 11 residues. The CDR3 here is CSASGTGEGTF. The CDR3 region has the DNA TGCAGTGCTTCTGGGACAGGGGAGGGCACCTTC.

In its sample, this clone was seen once. The J gene is TRBJ2-5, the V gene TRBV5-4; a weak D match, TRBD1 (5 bases). V gave up 1 base and J gave up 2 bases, with 9 bases separating them. Germline V gene sequence: CDR1 SGHNT, CDR2 YYREEE (reference sequence). The CDR3 contains 14 residues. CDR3 loop: CASSLMTAQETQYF. In nucleotides, the CDR3 is TGTGCCAGCAGCTTGATGACAGCTCAAGAGACCCAGTACTTC.

The chain recombines TRBV6-5 with TRBJ2-7; 8 positions agree with TRBD2. Germline V CDR1 and CDR2: MNHEY, SVGAGI. This CDR3 is 15 amino acids long. The trim removed 6 bases at V and 7 bases at J, leaving 14 bases unmatched. CDR3 sequence: CASSPHGGASREQYF. The CDR3 DNA reads TGTGCCAGCAGCCCCCACGGGGGGGCTAGTAGGGAGCAGTACTTC.

V usage is TRBV6-5 and J usage is TRBJ1-1, with a tentative D call TRBD1 (6 bases). The CDR3 length is 13 residues. The germline gives CDR1 MNHEY, CDR2 SVGAGI. Trimming removed 11 bases at V and 0 bases at J, with 13 bases between. As DNA, the CDR3 is TGTGCCTACGCTGGACAGATGAACACTGAAGCTTTCTTT. Protein: CAYAGQMNTEAFF.

The chain combines TRBV11-2 with TRBJ2-1; possible D gene TRBD1, 5 bases. The V end was cut by 0 bases, the J end by 13 bases, with 10 bases between. Germline values: CDR1 SGHAT, CDR2 FQNNGV. This CDR3 is 12 amino acids long. The CDR3 nucleotides read TGTGCCAGCAGCTTAGATGCCAGGGTTCAGTTCTTC. Translated: CASSLDARVQFF.

CDR3 DNA sequence: TGCAGCGTTCTTGGGCCACAGGGAGGGGGAGCAGGGCAGCCCCAGCATTTT. Its translation: CSVLGPQGGGAGQPQHF. The chain employs TRBV29-1 and TRBJ1-5; perhaps TRBD1 as D (6 bases). The CDR3 length is 17 residues. V shed 5 bases and J shed 7 bases, with 27 bases lying between them. Germline CDR1 reads SQVTM; CDR2 reads ANQGSEA.

The V and J genes are TRBV21-1 and TRBJ1-4; TRBD1, the D gene given by the table, was not confirmed from the DNA. TRBV21-1 is deemed a pseudogene. The CDR3 has 15 residues. CDR3: CASSNRDRGGEKLFF. Written as DNA, the CDR3 is TGTGCCAGCAGCAACCGGGACAGGGGGGGTGAAAAACTGTTTTTT.

This clone occurred a few times. CDR3 DNA: TGTGCCAGCCCCGGGACAGTGAAAAATGAAAAACTGTTTTTT. Protein: CASPGTVKNEKLFF. The genes are TRBV2 and TRBJ1-4; TRBD1 aligns across 7 bases. The germline gives CDR1 SNHLY, CDR2 FYNNEI. The ends lost 8 bases at V and 5 bases at J; junction bases unmatched: 8. The CDR3 has 14 amino acids.

The chain couples TRBV3-1 (or the pseudogene TRBV3-2) to TRBJ1-3, with a tentative D call TRBD1 (5 bases). CDR1 and CDR2 from the germline V gene are LGHDT and YNNKEL (reference sequence). The CDR3 spans 16 residues. V shed 1 base and J shed 4 bases, with 14 bases lying between them. CDR3 in amino acids: CASSQVGGGIGNTIYF. The CDR3 DNA reads as TGTGCCAGCAGCCAAGTAGGCGGGGGGATCGGAAACACCATATATTTT.